Following are 21 T cell receptor beta chains from one sample sequenced in a study of blood T cell repertoires in COVID-19. This table comes from immunoSEQ multiplex PCR, and its TCRdb copy is limited to in-frame clones, with some not included. The sample records about 240,000 clones, 75% to 85% being singletons. Material for sequencing was peripheral blood. Receptors originate from a woman aged 55-69 years with active or convalescent COVID-19.

In its sample, this clone was seen once. The CDR3 nucleotides read TGTGCCAGCAGCTTAGTTGCGGTACAAGAGACCCAGTACTTC. Residues: CASSLVAVQETQYF. This chain uses TRBV7-2 with TRBJ2-5; D remains ambiguous. V was cut by 1 base and J by 2 bases, with 8 bases left in between. In germline, CDR1 is SGHTA, CDR2 FQGNSA. The CDR3 has 14 residues.

The gene calls are TRBV6-5 and TRBJ2-3; D gene unclear. With 6 bases removed from V and 2 bases from J, the gap between germline ends came to 9 bases. Germline CDR1 and CDR2: MNHEY and SVGAGI. The CDR3 spans 13 residues. Here the CDR3 DNA reads TGTGCCAGCAGCCCGAGGCCCACAGATACGCAGTATTTT. Residues: CASSPRPTDTQYF.

The chain carries TRBV12-5 and TRBJ2-1; no clear D. Germline values: CDR1 LGHNT, CDR2 FRNRAP. V lost 1 base and J lost 5, with 6 bases in between. The CDR3 covers 13 residues. The CDR3 DNA is TGTGCTAGTGGTTTGGGCGAGGACAATGAGCAGTTCTTC. The encoded protein is CASGLGEDNEQFF.

The chain uses TRBV7-2 and TRBJ2-1; perhaps TRBD1 as D (5 bases). CDR1 and CDR2 from the germline V gene are SGHTA and FQGNSA. The CDR3 is made up of 14 amino acids. The V end lost 5 bases, the J end lost 10 bases, and 18 bases lay between the germline ends. The CDR3, as DNA: TGTGCCAGCAGCCCAGAACAGGTGGTTGGGGAGCAGTTCTTC. Translation gives CASSPEQVVGEQFF.

The J gene is TRBJ2-7, the V gene TRBV21-1; the table's D gene call, TRBD2, was not cross checked with the DNA. TRBV21-1 is classified as a pseudogene. The CDR3 is made up of 17 amino acids. In nucleotides, the CDR3 is TGTGCCAGCAGACTCTTCCCAAGGCTCCGGGGATCCTACGAGCAGTACTTC. Encoded protein: CASRLFPRLRGSYEQYF.

The rearrangement links TRBV29-1 to TRBJ2-1, with D perhaps matching TRBD1 (6 bases). With 5 bases removed from V and 6 bases from J, the gap between germline ends came to 11 bases. Germline CDR1 reads SQVTM; CDR2 reads ANQGSEA. This CDR3 spans 12 amino acids. The chain's CDR3 is CSVYQQGNEQFF. CDR3 in DNA: TGCAGCGTTTACCAACAGGGCAATGAGCAGTTCTTC.

The chain recombines TRBV7-6 with TRBJ1-2; 8 bases line up with TRBD1. Unmatched junction bases numbered 12, after V lost 5 bases and J lost 7 bases. The CDR3 runs 15 residues. CDR1 and CDR2 (germline): SGHVS, FNYEAQ. CDR3 bases: TGTGCCAGCAGCGAAGGAACGGACAGGGTCGCTGGCTACACCTTC. This encodes CASSEGTDRVAGYTF.

The rearrangement links TRBV25-1 to TRBJ1-2; 7 positions match TRBD1. Germline CDR1 MGHDK, CDR2 SYGVNS. J lost 4 bases, V lost 5 bases, and 1 base had no gene match. This CDR3 region has 12 residues. The CDR3 reads CASSQGGYGYTF. The CDR3 region has the DNA TGTGCCAGCAGTCAGGGGGGCTATGGCTACACCTTC.

In nucleotides, the CDR3 is TGTGCCATCAGTGAGGGGACAGCCCTGAATTCACCCCTCCACTTT. Its protein product is CAISEGTALNSPLHF. The genes are TRBV10-3 and TRBJ1-6; TRBD1 matches 7 bases. Germline CDR1 reads ENHRY; CDR2 reads SYGVKD. CDR3 length: 15 amino acids. The V gene end was trimmed by 2 bases and the J gene end by 7 bases; junction bases not matched to a gene: 5.

The CDR3 nucleotides read TGTGCCAGCAGCCAAGTCACGGGGGGAGGTTCACCCCTCCACTTT. This codes for CASSQVTGGGSPLHF. The V and J genes are TRBV16 and TRBJ1-6; D may be TRBD1 (5 bases). Trimming shortened V by 2 bases and J by 9 bases, and 14 bases separated the two germline ends. The germline V gene encodes CDR1 KGHSY and CDR2 FQNENV. This CDR3 has 15 amino acids.

This clone is a singleton in its sample. The rearrangement uses TRBV7-2 and TRBJ1-1; 7 nucleotides line up with TRBD1. Germline V CDR1 and CDR2: SGHTA, FQGNSA. V trimming: 8 bases; J trimming: 5 bases; junction bases outside the gene matches: 8. The CDR3 has 13 amino acids. The chain's CDR3 is CASGRQGETEAFF. The DNA for the CDR3 is TGTGCCAGCGGTCGACAGGGTGAAACTGAAGCTTTCTTT.

This chain joins TRBV4-1 and TRBJ1-2, with D hard to call. This CDR3 region has 15 residues. Germline V CDR1 and CDR2: MGHRA, YSYEKL. With 0 bases removed from V and 0 bases from J, the gap between germline ends came to 8 bases. The DNA of the CDR3 is TGCGCCAGCAGCCAAGATCTACAGTCTAACTATGGCTACACCTTC. This sequence encodes CASSQDLQSNYGYTF.

The chain is built from TRBV6-5 and TRBJ2-7; a possible D gene is TRBD2 (6 bases). The CDR3 runs to 13 residues. Germline V gene data show CDR1 as MNHEY and CDR2 as SVGAGI. V was clipped by 2 bases and J by 3 bases, with 8 bases between them. Here the CDR3 DNA reads TGTGCCAGCAGTTACGCGGGACGCTACGAGCAGTACTTC. Translated, it gives CASSYAGRYEQYF.

The chain is built from TRBV29-1 and TRBJ2-1, with 9 bases identical to TRBD1. The CDR3 sequence is 15 residues long. Germline CDR1 is SQVTM and CDR2 is ANQGSEA. V dropped 3 bases and J dropped 2; count of bases not matched to a gene: 5. CDR3 DNA: TGCAGCGTTGAGAGGGGACAGGGAACCTACAATGAGCAGTTCTTC. This gives the protein CSVERGQGTYNEQFF.

V gene TRBV12-3 or TRBV12-4 combines with J gene TRBJ1-2, with D uncertain. Trimming pared 4 bases from V and 5 bases from J, leaving 8 bases between. The CDR3 totals 12 residues. The CDR3 spells CASSWGGYGYTF. CDR3 in DNA: TGTGCCAGCAGTTGGGGAGGTTATGGCTACACCTTC.

To note about this clone: The same CDR3 can be traced to other DNA sequences in this sample. The V call is TRBV7-3, the J call TRBJ2-3; 7 positions match TRBD2. Trimming removed 1 base from V and 0 bases from J; junction bases left unmatched: 4. The CDR3 runs to 16 residues. Per the germline V gene, CDR1 is SGHTA and CDR2 is FQGTGA. This CDR3 reads CASSLRGGPSTDTQYF. The DNA for the CDR3 is TGTGCCAGCAGCTTAAGGGGGGGACCAAGCACAGATACGCAGTATTTT.

The chain carries TRBV4-1 and TRBJ1-2; the D is unclear. This CDR3 contains 13 residues. CDR1 and CDR2 from the germline V gene are MGHRA and YSYEKL. The V end lost 0 bases, the J end lost 4 bases, and 6 bases lay between the germline ends. The CDR3 region is CASSQDSLYGYTF. CDR3 DNA sequence: TGCGCCAGCAGCCAAGACAGTCTCTATGGCTACACCTTC.

Here the CDR3 reads CASSQGAAEQYF. The DNA of the CDR3 is TGTGCCAGCAGTCAGGGGGCGGCCGAGCAGTACTTC. This chain uses TRBV27 with TRBJ2-7; 8 nucleotides agree with TRBD1. With 5 bases clipped from V and 6 bases from J, the junction kept 3 bases outside the gene matches. CDR1 is MNHEY, CDR2 SMNVEV, per germline (reference sequence). This CDR3 comprises 12 residues.

This rearrangement joins TRBV30 to TRBJ1-5; tentatively, D is TRBD1 (5 bases). The germline V gene has CDR1 GTSNPN and CDR2 SVGIG (reference sequence). The CDR3 is 13 residues long. Trimming left V 4 bases short and J 7 bases short, with 14 bases between. The CDR3 bases are TGTGCCTGGAAGGGGCAGGGTAACCAGCCCCAGCATTTT. This translates into CAWKGQGNQPQHF.

This chain links TRBV6-2 or TRBV6-3 with TRBJ1-5, with D uncertain. The germline CDR1 and CDR2 sequences are MNHEY and SVGEGT. V lost 2 bases to trimming and J lost 0 bases, with 17 bases between them. The CDR3 covers 18 residues. CDR3 sequence (DNA): TGTGCCAGCAGTTACACCGGAGGAGAGATTTATAGCAATCAGCCCCAGCATTTT. It specifies CASSYTGGEIYSNQPQHF.

V gene TRBV18 combines with J gene TRBJ1-6; D is possibly TRBD1 (5 bases). Trimming stripped 2 bases from V and 3 bases from J, with 8 bases between. CDR1 is KGHSH and CDR2 is LQKENI in the germline V gene. The CDR3 consists of 15 residues. The CDR3 reads CASSPDSLYNSPLHF. CDR3 DNA sequence: TGTGCCAGCTCACCAGACAGCCTCTATAATTCACCCCTCCACTTT.